Listed below are T cell receptor beta chains from one sample, sequenced in a study of response to subunit inactivated influenza vaccine. TCRdb reprocessed the RT-PCR reads via MiXCR and lists one record per CDR3 protein. This table holds hundreds of thousands of distinct CDR3 sequences, 15% to 20% found once. The sequenced sample was PBMCs from blood, obtained 5 days after vaccination. These receptors were collected from a man aged 50 to 59 who received an inactivated influenza vaccine. Both conserved end residues are part of each CDR3. The order of the fields is clone size, J gene, D gene, V gene, CDR3 protein, CDR3 DNA. The D gene is left open where the match is weak. The listing skips clone size in some rows; elsewhere it reads once, few, many or a size class.

. TRBJ1-4 TRBD1 TRBV18 CASSLGQADEKLFF TGTGCCAGCTCACTGGGACAGGCGGACGAAAAACTGTTTTTT
few TRBJ1-6 . TRBV4-1 CASSRGGEYSPLHF TGCGCCAGCAGTCGGGGAGGGGAGTATTCACCCCTCCACTTT
few TRBJ2-5 TRBD1 TRBV10-3 CAISELQGIQETQYF TGTGCCATCAGTGAACTACAGGGGATCCAAGAGACCCAGTACTTC
many TRBJ1-2 . TRBV7-2 CASSLDRRGYTF TGTGCCAGCAGCTTGGACCGCAGGGGCTACACCTTC
few TRBJ1-2 . TRBV9 CASSVAMGLFYGYTF TGTGCCAGCAGCGTAGCTATGGGATTGTTCTATGGCTACACCTTC
. TRBJ1-1 . TRBV7-2 CASSLVGGQNTEAFF TGTGCCAGCAGCTTAGTTGGAGGTCAGAACACTGAAGCTTTCTTT
few TRBJ1-2 . TRBV4-3 CASSQDWGEGYTF TGCGCCAGCAGCCAAGATTGGGGAGAGGGCTACACCTTC
few TRBJ2-5 . TRBV20-1 CSARNALGGTETQYF TGCAGTGCTAGGAACGCCCTCGGGGGTACAGAGACCCAGTACTTC
. TRBJ2-1 TRBD2 TRBV10-1 CASSEFGGGAENEQFF TGCGCCAGCAGTGAGTTCGGCGGGGGGGCCGAGAATGAGCAGTTCTTC
. TRBJ1-5 . TRBV4-1 CASSPLSHNQPQHF TGCGCCAGCAGCCCGCTATCTCATAATCAGCCCCAGCATTTT